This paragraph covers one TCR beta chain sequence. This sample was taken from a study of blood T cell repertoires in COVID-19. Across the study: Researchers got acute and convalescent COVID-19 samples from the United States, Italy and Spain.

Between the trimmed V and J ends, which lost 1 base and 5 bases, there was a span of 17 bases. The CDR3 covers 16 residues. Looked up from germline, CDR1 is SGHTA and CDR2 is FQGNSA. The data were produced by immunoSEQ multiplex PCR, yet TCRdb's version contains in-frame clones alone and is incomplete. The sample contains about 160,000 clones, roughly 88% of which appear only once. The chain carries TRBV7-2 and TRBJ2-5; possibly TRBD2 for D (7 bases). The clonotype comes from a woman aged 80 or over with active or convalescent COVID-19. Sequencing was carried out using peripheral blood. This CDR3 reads CASSLGQGRAWETQYF. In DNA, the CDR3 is TGTGCCAGCAGCTTAGGCCAGGGGAGGGCGTGGGAGACCCAGTACTTC. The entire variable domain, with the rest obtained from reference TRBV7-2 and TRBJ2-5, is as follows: GAGVSQSPSNKVTEKGKDVELRCDPISGHTALYWYRQSLGQGLEFLIYFQGNSAPDKSGLPSDRFSAERTGGSVSTLTIQRTQQEDSAVYLCASSLGQGRAWETQYFGPGTRLLVL.